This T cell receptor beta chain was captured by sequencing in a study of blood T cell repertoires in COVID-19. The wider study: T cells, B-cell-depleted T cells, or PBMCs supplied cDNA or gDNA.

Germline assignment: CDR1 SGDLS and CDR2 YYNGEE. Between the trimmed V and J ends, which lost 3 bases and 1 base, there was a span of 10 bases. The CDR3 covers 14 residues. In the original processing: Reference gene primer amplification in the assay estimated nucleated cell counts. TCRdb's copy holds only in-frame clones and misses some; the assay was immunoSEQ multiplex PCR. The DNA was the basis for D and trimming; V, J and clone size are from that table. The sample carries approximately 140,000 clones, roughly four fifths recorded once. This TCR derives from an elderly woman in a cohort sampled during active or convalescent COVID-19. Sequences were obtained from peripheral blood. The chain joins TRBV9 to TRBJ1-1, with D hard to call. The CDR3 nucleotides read TGTGCCAGCAGCGGCCGGGAGGGGAACACTGAAGCTTTCTTT. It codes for CASSGREGNTEAFF.